The present entry profiles one T cell receptor (beta chain) with its context. The data stem from a study of blood T cell repertoires in COVID-19. Germline CDR1 reads MNHEY; CDR2 reads SVGEGT. CDR3 length: 13 amino acids. The ends lost 4 bases at V and 4 bases at J; junction bases unmatched: 1. TCRdb's table, derived via immunoSEQ multiplex PCR, lists solely in-frame clones and lacks some. Of some 110,000 clones detected, roughly 75% appear once; the ten largest clones hold approximately 16%. The chain is built from TRBV6-2 or TRBV6-3 and TRBJ2-3, with 8 bases lining up with TRBD2. Sample: peripheral blood. This receptor was obtained from a man between 60 and 75 years old with active or convalescent COVID-19. CDR3 sequence (DNA): TGTGCCAGCAGTTCGACTAGCGCAGATACGCAGTATTTT. The encoded protein is CASSSTSADTQYF.